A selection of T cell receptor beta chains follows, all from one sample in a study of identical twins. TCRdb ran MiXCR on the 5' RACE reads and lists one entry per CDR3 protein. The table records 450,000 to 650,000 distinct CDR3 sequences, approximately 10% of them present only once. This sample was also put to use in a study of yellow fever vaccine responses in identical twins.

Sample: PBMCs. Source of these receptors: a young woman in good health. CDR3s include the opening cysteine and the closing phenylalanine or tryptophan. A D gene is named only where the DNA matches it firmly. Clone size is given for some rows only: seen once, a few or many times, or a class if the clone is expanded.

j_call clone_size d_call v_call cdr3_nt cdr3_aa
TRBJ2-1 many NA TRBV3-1 TGTGCCAGCAGCCAAGTGGACAATGAGCAGTTCTTC CASSQVDNEQFF
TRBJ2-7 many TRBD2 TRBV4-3 TGCGCCAGCAGCCAAGAGCTAGCGGGAGGTCGCCACGAGCAGTACTTC CASSQELAGGRHEQYF
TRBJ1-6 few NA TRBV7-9 TGTGCCAGCAGCTTAGGCGGTTATCGTCAGGCCCATTCACCCCTCCACTTT CASSLGGYRQAHSPLHF
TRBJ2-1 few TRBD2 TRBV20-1 TGCAGTGCTAGAGACCTAGCGGGGGCCTTGGGGCAGCAGTTCTTC CSARDLAGALGQQFF
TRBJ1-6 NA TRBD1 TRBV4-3 TGCGCCAGCAGCCAAGAAAGGGGGCTGGATTCACCCCTCCACTTT CASSQERGLDSPLHF
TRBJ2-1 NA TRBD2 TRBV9 TGTGCCAGCAGCGTAGAGGGTAGCGGGGGGGCCGATGAGCAGTTCTTC CASSVEGSGGADEQFF
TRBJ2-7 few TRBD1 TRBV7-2 TGTGCCAGCAGCTTCTCCGGGACAGGGGGCTACGAGCAGTACTTC CASSFSGTGGYEQYF
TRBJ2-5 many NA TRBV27 TGTGCCAGCAGCCCAACAGGGCTGGGGGAGACCCAGTACTTC CASSPTGLGETQYF
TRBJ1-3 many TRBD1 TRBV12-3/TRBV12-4 TGTGCCAGCCGCGATCTGGGACAGGGTCCCCGCACCATATATTTT CASRDLGQGPRTIYF
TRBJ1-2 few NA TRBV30 TGTGCCTGGACCCCGGGGGGTCAAGGCTACACCTTC CAWTPGGQGYTF
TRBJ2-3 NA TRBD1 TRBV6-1 TGTGCCAGCAGGACCGGGACAGGGGAGGGGCCTAGCACAGATACGCAGTATTTT CASRTGTGEGPSTDTQYF
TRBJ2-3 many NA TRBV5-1 TGCGCCAGCAGCTTGGCGACAGGAGTTAACACAGATACGCAGTATTTT CASSLATGVNTDTQYF
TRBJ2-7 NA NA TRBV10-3 TGTGCCATCAGTGATTCAGGGAGGTACAACGAGCAGTACTTC CAISDSGRYNEQYF
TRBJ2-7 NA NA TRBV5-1 TGCGCCAGCAGCGCGACTAGAGGTCCAAGCTACGAGCAGTACTTC CASSATRGPSYEQYF
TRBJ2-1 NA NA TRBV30 TGTGCCTGGAGTGTTTTATCGGGGGTGTTCTTC CAWSVLSGVFF
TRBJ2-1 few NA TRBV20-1 TGCAGTGCTAGAGGCCTCGGGGAACCTGAGCAGTTCTTC CSARGLGEPEQFF
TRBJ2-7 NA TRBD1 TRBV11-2 TGTGCCAGCAGCTTAGTACAGGGGTTCTACGAGCAGTACTTC CASSLVQGFYEQYF
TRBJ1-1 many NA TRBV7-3 TGTGCCAGCAGCTTAAGGCGTTTTACAGAAGAGAACACTGAAGCTTTCTTT CASSLRRFTEENTEAFF
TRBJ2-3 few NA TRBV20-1 TGCAGTGCTAGAGATCCCGGGAGTGGACCAGATACGCAGTATTTT CSARDPGSGPDTQYF
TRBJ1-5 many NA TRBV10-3 TGTGCCATCAGTGAGTCACTGACTCCGGAGCAGCCCCAGCATTTT CAISESLTPEQPQHF
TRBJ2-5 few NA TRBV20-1 TGCAGTGCATACGCCCCCGAGACCCAGTACTTC CSAYAPETQYF
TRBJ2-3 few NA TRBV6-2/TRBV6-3 TGTGCCAGCATCTCGCAGTCTAGCACAGATACGCAGTATTTT CASISQSSTDTQYF
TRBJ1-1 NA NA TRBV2 TGTGCCAGCGGGAGGGCACCGAACACTGAAGCTTTCTTT CASGRAPNTEAFF
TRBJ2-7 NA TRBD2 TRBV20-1 TGCAGTGCCCTTAACGCGGGGGGGTCATCCTACGAGCAGTACTTC CSALNAGGSSYEQYF
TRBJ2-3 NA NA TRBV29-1 TGCAGCGTTGAAGGCACAGATACGCAGTATTTT CSVEGTDTQYF
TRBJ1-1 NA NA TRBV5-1 TGCGCCAGCAGCCCCCCAGGGATCATGAACACTGAAGCTTTCTTT CASSPPGIMNTEAFF
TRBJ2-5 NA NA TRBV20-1 TGCAGTGCTAGAGTAGGGGCGGGTGAGACCCAGTACTTC CSARVGAGETQYF
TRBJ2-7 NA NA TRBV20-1 TGCAGTGCTAGGGTGGGCGGGGTCCCGTACGAGCAGTACTTC CSARVGGVPYEQYF
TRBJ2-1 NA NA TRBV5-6 TGTGCCAGCAGCCCACCCAGCTCCGGTGAGCAGTTCTTC CASSPPSSGEQFF
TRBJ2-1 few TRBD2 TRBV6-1 TGTGCCAGCAGCAAGGACATTGGGGGAGGGGATGAGCAGTTCTTC CASSKDIGGGDEQFF
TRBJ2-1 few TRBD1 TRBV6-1 TGTGCCAGCAGTCTTGGACAGGCACGGATGATGAGTCCCTACAATGAGCAGTTCTTC CASSLGQARMMSPYNEQFF
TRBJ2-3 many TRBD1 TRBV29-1 TGCAGCGCCGTGGACAGGGTAATGACAGATACGCAGTATTTT CSAVDRVMTDTQYF
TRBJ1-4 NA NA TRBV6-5 TGTGCCAGCAGTTACTCGATTCCCCAGGGACAAAAACTGTTTTTT CASSYSIPQGQKLFF
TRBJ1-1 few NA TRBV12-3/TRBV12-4 TGTGCCAGCAGCAAAGGGGTCACTGAAGCTTTCTTT CASSKGVTEAFF
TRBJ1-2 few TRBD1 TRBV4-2 TGTGCCAGCAGTGGCCAGGGGGGTGGCTACACCTTC CASSGQGGGYTF
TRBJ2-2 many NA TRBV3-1 TGTGCCAGCAGCCACCTCGCTCTTGGGGATACCGGGGAGCTGTTTTTT CASSHLALGDTGELFF
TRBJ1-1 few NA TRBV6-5 TGTGCCAGCAGTTATGACAGAATGAACACTGAAGCTTTCTTT CASSYDRMNTEAFF
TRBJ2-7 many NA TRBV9 TGTGCCAGCAGCGTAGGGGGAAGTATCAGATCATCGGGCGAGCAGTACTTC CASSVGGSIRSSGEQYF
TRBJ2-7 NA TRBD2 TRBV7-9 TGTGCCAGCAGCTCAGGGTCGTCGACAGCGGGGGAGCAGTACTTC CASSSGSSTAGEQYF
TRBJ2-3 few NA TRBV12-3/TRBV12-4 TGTGCCAGCAGCACACATAGCGGCCAGCGTACAGATACGCAGTATTTT CASSTHSGQRTDTQYF